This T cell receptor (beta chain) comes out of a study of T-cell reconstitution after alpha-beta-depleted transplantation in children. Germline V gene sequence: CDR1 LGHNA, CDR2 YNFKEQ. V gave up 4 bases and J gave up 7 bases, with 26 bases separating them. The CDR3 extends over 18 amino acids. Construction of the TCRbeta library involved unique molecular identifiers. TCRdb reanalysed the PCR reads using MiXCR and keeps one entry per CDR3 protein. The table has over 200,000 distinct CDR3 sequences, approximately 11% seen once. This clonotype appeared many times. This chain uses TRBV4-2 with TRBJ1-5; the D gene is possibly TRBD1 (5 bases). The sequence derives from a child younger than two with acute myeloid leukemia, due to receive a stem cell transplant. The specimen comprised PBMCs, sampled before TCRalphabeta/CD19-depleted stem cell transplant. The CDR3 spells CASSPFSIRGQQEQPQHF. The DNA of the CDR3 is TGTGCCAGCAGCCCCTTCTCCATTCGGGGCCAACAGGAGCAGCCCCAGCATTTT.